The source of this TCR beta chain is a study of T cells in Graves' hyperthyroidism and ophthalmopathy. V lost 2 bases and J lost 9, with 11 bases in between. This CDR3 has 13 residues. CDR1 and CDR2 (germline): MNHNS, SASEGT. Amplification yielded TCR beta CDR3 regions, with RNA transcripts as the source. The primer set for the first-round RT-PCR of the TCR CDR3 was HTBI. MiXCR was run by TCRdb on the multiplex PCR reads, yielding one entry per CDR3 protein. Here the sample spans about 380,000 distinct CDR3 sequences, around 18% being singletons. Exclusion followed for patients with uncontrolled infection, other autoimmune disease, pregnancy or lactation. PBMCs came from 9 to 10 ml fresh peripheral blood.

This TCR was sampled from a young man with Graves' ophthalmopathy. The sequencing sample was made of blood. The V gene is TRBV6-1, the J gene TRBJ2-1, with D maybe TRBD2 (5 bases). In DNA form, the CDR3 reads TGTGCCAGCAGTGAACTAGCCCCCCCTGAGCAGTTCTTC. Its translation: CASSELAPPEQFF.